Below are 26 T cell receptor beta chains sequenced from a single sample in a study of T cell responses to AZD1222 COVID-19 vaccine. Using immunoSEQ multiplex PCR, the repertoire was profiled, and TCRdb retains in-frame clones only, with some absent. The sample lists 150,000 to 250,000 clones, about 94% occurring once. Sequencing used peripheral blood, obtained 28 days after the second AZD1222 dose. The receptors come from an adult who received the AZD1222 COVID-19 vaccine.

The chain carries TRBV6-1 and TRBJ1-3; possibly TRBD1 for D (5 bases). Germline V lookup: CDR1 MNHNS, CDR2 SASEGT. The CDR3 spans 15 residues. Deletions cut 0 bases from V and 3 bases from J, with 9 bases between. CDR3 nucleotides: TGTGCCAGCAGTGAAGCGAACACAGGTGGAAACACCATATATTTT. Protein product: CASSEANTGGNTIYF.

This clone was observed a single time. This chain joins TRBV5-1 and TRBJ1-2; D gene uncertain. The ends were cut back, 0 bases at V and 6 bases at J, with 6 bases in the middle. The germline V gene encodes CDR1 SGHRS and CDR2 YFSETQ. This CDR3 comprises 12 residues. The CDR3 loop is CASSLDGHGYTF. The DNA of the CDR3 is TGCGCCAGCAGCTTGGATGGTCATGGCTACACCTTC.

The rearrangement uses TRBV5-1 and TRBJ1-1; no clear D. Germline V gene sequence: CDR1 SGHRS, CDR2 YFSETQ. The CDR3 is made up of 16 amino acids. Trimming took 0 bases from V and 0 from J, leaving 12 bases between them. CDR3 nucleotide sequence: TGCGCCAGCAGCTTGGAGTACAGTAATATGAACACTGAAGCTTTCTTT. Its translation is CASSLEYSNMNTEAFF.

The chain couples TRBV5-1 to TRBJ2-7; TRBD1 or TRBD2 may be the D gene (6 bases each). V lost 5 bases and J lost 1, with 13 bases in between. CDR1 is SGHRS, CDR2 YFSETQ, per germline. This CDR3 region has 14 residues. This chain's CDR3 is CASREGGNSYEQYF. For the CDR3, the DNA is TGCGCCAGCAGGGAAGGGGGGAATTCCTACGAGCAGTACTTC.

This clone showed up just once. The chain employs TRBV27 and TRBJ2-7; maybe TRBD2 (7 bases). This CDR3 comprises 15 residues. CDR1 and CDR2 (germline): MNHEY, SMNVEV (reference sequence). Deletions cut 2 bases from V and 4 bases from J, with 15 bases between. The CDR3 loop is CASSLTGTNPYEQYF. CDR3 in DNA: TGTGCCAGCAGTTTAACAGGGACTAATCCGTACGAGCAGTACTTC.

The chain has TRBV6-5 and TRBJ1-6; 8 bases map to TRBD1. V lost 2 bases and J lost 10; bases outside the gene matches: 1. The CDR3 contains 13 residues. Germline loops: CDR1 MNHEY, CDR2 SVGAGI. The CDR3 spells CASSYQGASPLHF. CDR3 nucleotide sequence: TGTGCCAGCAGTTACCAGGGGGCGTCACCCCTCCACTTT.

J is TRBJ2-7 and V is TRBV29-1, with D possibly matching TRBD1 (6 bases). V was trimmed by 4 bases and J by 0 bases, leaving 10 bases between them. Germline CDR1 SQVTM, CDR2 ANQGSEA. The CDR3 loop spans 13 amino acids. This CDR3 is CSVAGTLSYEQYF. For the CDR3, the DNA is TGCAGCGTTGCCGGGACACTCTCCTACGAGCAGTACTTC.

J is TRBJ2-7 and V is TRBV28, with a tentative D call TRBD1 (8 bases). V dropped 6 bases and J dropped 4 bases, with 16 bases sitting between them. Germline V gene lookup returns CDR1 MDHEN and CDR2 SYDVKM. This CDR3 comprises 14 residues. CDR3 in amino acids: CASSTTGEGYEQYF. In DNA, the CDR3 is TGTGCCAGCAGCACGACAGGGGAGGGGTACGAGCAGTACTTC.

The chain links TRBV5-1 to TRBJ1-1; D not certain. The CDR3 extends over 13 amino acids. V lost 7 bases and J lost 4, with 14 bases in between. Germline CDR1 SGHRS, CDR2 YFSETQ. CDR3 in DNA: TGCGCCAGCTTCCCCCCCTCGAGCACTGAAGCTTTCTTT. Amino acids: CASFPPSSTEAFF.

This sequence joins TRBV28 and TRBJ1-1; D is undetermined. The CDR3 is made up of 16 amino acids. Germline CDR1 reads MDHEN; CDR2 reads SYDVKM. Trimming cost V 2 bases and J 0 bases, with 13 bases left between them. CDR3 nucleotide sequence: TGTGCCAGCAGTTTAGCCGTTATGGGGATGAACACTGAAGCTTTCTTT. It translates to CASSLAVMGMNTEAFF.

The chain is built from TRBV19 and TRBJ2-3, with 7 bases fitting TRBD2. CDR3 length: 16 amino acids. The J segment lost 6 bases and the V segment lost 6 bases, leaving 15 bases of the junction unmatched. Germline CDR1 and CDR2: LNHDA and SQIVND (reference sequence). The CDR3 sequence: CASRDPGGRAADTQYF. CDR3 coding DNA: TGTGCCAGTAGGGACCCGGGGGGACGAGCTGCGGATACGCAGTATTTT.

The chain couples TRBV6-5 to TRBJ1-2; 9 nucleotides agree with TRBD1. The V and J ends lost 2 bases and 6 bases, in that order; junction bases with no gene match: 7. The CDR3 extends over 15 amino acids. CDR1 and CDR2 (germline): MNHEY, SVGAGI. The CDR3 protein is CASSYGGQGSDGYTF. In nucleotides, the CDR3 is TGTGCCAGCAGTTACGGGGGACAGGGAAGCGATGGCTACACCTTC.

The chain has TRBV7-9 and TRBJ2-2; TRBD1 agrees at 8 bases. This CDR3 contains 15 residues. CDR1 and CDR2 from the germline V gene are SEHNR and FQNEAQ (reference sequence). After removal of 3 bases from V and 3 bases from J, the junction contained 3 bases not matched to a gene. The CDR3 is CASSFGQGDTGELFF. In nucleotides, the CDR3 is TGTGCCAGCAGCTTCGGACAGGGTGACACCGGGGAGCTGTTTTTT.

The chain carries TRBV19 and TRBJ2-3; D unclear. Trimming removed 2 bases at V and 4 bases at J, with 10 bases between. Germline V gene sequence: CDR1 LNHDA, CDR2 SQIVND (reference sequence). This CDR3 has 14 residues. The chain's CDR3 is CASSIMGSADTQYF. The CDR3 DNA is TGTGCCAGTAGTATAATGGGTTCTGCAGATACGCAGTATTTT.

The rearrangement links TRBV5-1 to TRBJ1-2; D is perhaps TRBD1 (5 bases). With 4 bases removed from V and 4 bases from J, the gap between germline ends came to 17 bases. This CDR3 contains 15 residues. The V gene's germline CDR1 is SGHRS and CDR2 YFSETQ. CDR3 DNA: TGCGCCAGCAGCCGGGTTGAGGCAGGGTCCTATGGCTACACCTTC. It yields the protein CASSRVEAGSYGYTF.

The chain joins TRBV12-3 or TRBV12-4 to TRBJ1-2; maybe TRBD1 (6 bases). The V gene lost 8 bases and the J gene lost 6 bases, with 13 bases spanning the gap. This CDR3 comprises 12 residues. As DNA, the CDR3 is TGTGCCAGCCGACAGGAGAGGAATGGCTACACCTTC. Its protein product is CASRQERNGYTF.

The chain has TRBV2 and TRBJ1-5, with 10 bases that match TRBD1. The V gene end was trimmed by 5 bases and the J gene end by 6 bases; junction bases not matched to a gene: 4. The germline V gene encodes CDR1 SNHLY and CDR2 FYNNEI. CDR3 length equals 14 residues. In DNA, the CDR3 is TGTGCCAGCAGTCCTGGACAGGGGGGTCAGCCCCAGCATTTT. This translates into CASSPGQGGQPQHF.

V is TRBV7-3 and J is TRBJ1-1, with D tentatively TRBD1 (5 bases). CDR1 SGHTA and CDR2 FQGTGA come from the germline V gene. The CDR3 totals 13 residues. The ends were cut back, 2 bases at V and 3 bases at J, with 7 bases in the middle. The CDR3 bases are TGTGCCAGCAGCTTAGTGGGGGACACTGAAGCTTTCTTT. Its translation: CASSLVGDTEAFF.

V usage is TRBV6-5 and J usage is TRBJ2-5; possible D gene TRBD1, 6 bases. V shed 0 bases and J shed 0 bases, with 8 bases lying between them. The CDR3 is made up of 15 amino acids. CDR1 MNHEY and CDR2 SVGAGI come from the germline V gene. CDR3 DNA sequence: TGTGCCAGCAGTTACTCGGGGACACACCAAGAGACCCAGTACTTC. It specifies CASSYSGTHQETQYF.

The gene calls are TRBV29-1 and TRBJ1-6; D uncertain. The germline gives CDR1 SQVTM, CDR2 ANQGSEA. Trimming shortened V by 3 bases and J by 7 bases, and 7 bases separated the two germline ends. CDR3 length: 12 amino acids. Here the CDR3 DNA reads TGCAGCGTTGATTCGAGCAATTCACCCCTCCACTTT. Translated, it gives CSVDSSNSPLHF.

This chain uses TRBV5-1 with TRBJ2-7, with TRBD1 matching over 8 bases. V shed 7 bases and J 4 bases; nucleotides not matched to a gene: 10. Germline-derived CDR1 and CDR2 are SGHRS and YFSETQ. The CDR3 loop spans 14 amino acids. The CDR3 DNA is TGCGCCAGCGGACTGCACAGGGGGGATTACGAGCAGTACTTC. Translating gives CASGLHRGDYEQYF.

The chain uses TRBV7-8 and TRBJ1-4; 9 positions agree with TRBD1. V lost 1 base to trimming and J lost 10 bases; unmatched junction nucleotides: 10. This CDR3 is 16 amino acids long. Germline CDR1 and CDR2: SGHVS and FQNEAQ. CDR3 loop: CASSLVADRGMGKLFF. For the CDR3, the DNA is TGTGCCAGCAGCTTAGTAGCTGACAGGGGGATGGGAAAACTGTTTTTT. Full variable domain (missing parts from reference TRBV7-8 and TRBJ1-4): GAGVSQSPRYKVAKRGQDVALRCDPISGHVSLFWYQQALGQGPEFLTYFQNEAQLDKSGLPSDRFFAERPEGSVSTLKIQRTQQEDSAVYLCASSLVADRGMGKLFFGSGTQLSVL.

The chain joins TRBV15 to TRBJ2-5, with a tentative D call TRBD1 (5 bases). The ends were cut back, 3 bases at V and 2 bases at J, with 10 bases in the middle. The CDR3 runs to 14 residues. Germline CDR1 reads LNHNV; CDR2 reads YYDKDF (reference sequence). CDR3 sequence reads: CATSSMQGQETQYF. The CDR3 DNA sequence: TGTGCCACCAGCAGCATGCAGGGTCAAGAGACCCAGTACTTC. The whole variable domain, filled in from reference TRBV15 and TRBJ2-5, reads DAMVIQNPRYQVTQFGKPVTLSCSQTLNHNVMYWYQQKSSQAPKLLFHYYDKDFNNEADTPDNFQSRRPNTSFCFLDIRSPGLGDTAMYLCATSSMQGQETQYFGPGTRLLVL.

This clone was seen only once. This chain joins TRBV28 and TRBJ1-5; the D gene is possibly TRBD1 (5 bases). Germline V gene data show CDR1 as MDHEN and CDR2 as SYDVKM. Trimming removed 3 bases at V and 5 bases at J, with 14 bases between. The CDR3 is 15 amino acids. The CDR3 region is CASSLDRDGDQPQHF. DNA of the CDR3: TGTGCCAGCAGTTTGGACCGGGACGGCGATCAGCCCCAGCATTTT.

CDR3 protein: CASSLQGANYGYTF. The CDR3 DNA reads TGTGCCAGCAGCCTCCAGGGGGCTAACTATGGCTACACCTTC. J is TRBJ1-2 and V is TRBV7-3; 7 bases fit TRBD1. CDR1 is SGHTA, CDR2 FQGTGA, per germline. This CDR3 is 14 amino acids long. Trimming at V came to 5 bases and at J to 0 bases, leaving 3 bases not matched to a gene.

The CDR3 loop is CASSLDPAAGNTIYF. CDR3 in DNA: TGTGCCAGCAGCTTGGATCCGGCCGCCGGAAACACCATATATTTT. The gene calls are TRBV5-4 and TRBJ1-3; no clear D gene. This CDR3 spans 15 amino acids. Germline CDR1 is SGHNT and CDR2 is YYREEE (reference sequence). V was cut by 0 bases and J by 4 bases, with 11 bases left in between.